This TCR beta chain was sequenced for a study of blood T cell repertoires in COVID-19. This CDR3 has 15 amino acids. The V end lost 0 bases, the J end lost 4 bases, and 10 bases lay between the germline ends. Germline V lookup: CDR1 LGHNA, CDR2 YSLEER. The repertoire was sequenced with immunoSEQ multiplex PCR; TCRdb's copy has only in-frame clones and lacks some. The table lists fewer than 40,000 clones, 90% of them singletons. V gene TRBV4-3 combines with J gene TRBJ1-5; no reliable D call. Sequenced material: peripheral blood. The sequence derives from a man in his 60s with active COVID-19. DNA for the CDR3: TGCGCCAGCAGCCAAGAGGCCAGACAAAATCAGCCCCAGCATTTT. It yields the protein CASSQEARQNQPQHF.